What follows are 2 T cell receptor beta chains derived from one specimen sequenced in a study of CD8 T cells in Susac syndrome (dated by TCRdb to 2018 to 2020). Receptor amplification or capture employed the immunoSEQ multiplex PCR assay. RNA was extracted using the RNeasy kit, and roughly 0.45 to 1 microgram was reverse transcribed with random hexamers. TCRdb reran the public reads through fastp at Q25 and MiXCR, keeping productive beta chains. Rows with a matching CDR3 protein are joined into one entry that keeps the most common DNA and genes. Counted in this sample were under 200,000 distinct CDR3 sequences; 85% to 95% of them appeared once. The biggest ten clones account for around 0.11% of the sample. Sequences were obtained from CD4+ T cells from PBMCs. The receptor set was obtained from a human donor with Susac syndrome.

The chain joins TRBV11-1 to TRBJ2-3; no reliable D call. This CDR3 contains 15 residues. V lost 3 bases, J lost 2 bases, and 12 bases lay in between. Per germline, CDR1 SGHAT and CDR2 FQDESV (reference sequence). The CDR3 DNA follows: TGTGCCAGCAGCTTCGACCGCCGTCTCACAGATACGCAGTATTTT. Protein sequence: CASSFDRRLTDTQYF.

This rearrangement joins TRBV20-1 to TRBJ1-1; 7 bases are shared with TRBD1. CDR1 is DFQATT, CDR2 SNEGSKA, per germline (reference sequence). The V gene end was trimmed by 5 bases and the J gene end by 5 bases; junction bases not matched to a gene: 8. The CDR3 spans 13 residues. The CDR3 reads CSAGGAGGTEAFF. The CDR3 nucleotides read TGCAGTGCTGGGGGGGCAGGGGGGACTGAAGCTTTCTTT.